This T cell receptor beta chain was recorded in a study of regulatory T cells in long-lasting Graves disease. The table lists this clonotype with many counts. The antigen is undetermined. Combining iRepertoire HTBI primers with Arm-PCR of CDR3 regions, the authors built TCR beta libraries. In the original analysis: 62 TRBV and about 14 TRBJ segments were identified across samples. MiXCR, applied by TCRdb to the multiplex PCR reads, yields one record per CDR3 protein. None of the V and J calls come from the authors' own analysis; TCRdb made them. The sample includes 400,000 to 500,000 distinct CDR3 sequences, around 16% of them seen just once. Study-wide points: Gene preferences differed: TRBV28, TRBJ1-2, TRBJ2-5 in persistent cases.

Germline assignment: CDR1 SGHAT and CDR2 FQNNGV. The V end lost 9 bases, the J end lost 0 bases, and 8 bases lay between the germline ends. The CDR3 contains 13 residues. Indicated time point: newly diagnosed GD, antithyroid drugs for less than 3 months. Isolated PBMC RNA provided the starting material for the TCR library. These data also formed part of another study, on T cells in Graves' hyperthyroidism and ophthalmopathy. From that report: Exclusion of a patient resulted from uncontrolled infection, other autoimmune disease, pregnancy or lactation. Initially, a first-round RT-PCR of the TCR CDR3 employed the HTBI primer set.

This receptor was identified in a woman in her thirties or forties with Graves disease. Specimen: peripheral blood mononuclear cells (PBMCs), collected at new diagnosis, from a patient treated with antithyroid drugs. The chain uses TRBV11-2 and TRBJ2-2; tentative D call: TRBD1 (6 bases). The CDR3 nucleotides are TGTGCCAGTCAGGGGACGAACACCGGGGAGCTGTTTTTT. This translates into CASQGTNTGELFF.